Below, 14 T cell receptor beta chains from the same sample are listed, as sequenced in a study of preoperative IRX-2 immunotherapy in early breast cancer (dated by TCRdb to between 2018 and 2020). The treatment or condition label corresponds to: preoperative locoregional IRX-2 cytokine immunotherapy. Library creation used the immunoSEQ multiplex PCR assay. What TCRdb holds here is the immuneACCESS table cut down to in-frame rearrangements. Part of the clones is not present; checked against another copy, under half of the missing clones reflect an unresolved V gene, and the others are unexplained. This sample lists around 43,000 clones; 77% were detected once. The ten largest clonotypes hold more than 0.9% of the sample. Source: tumor tissue, taken after IRX-2 immunotherapy. The origin of the receptors is a human donor with breast cancer.

This sequence joins TRBV6-8 and TRBJ1-1; D unresolved. V lost 5 bases and J 5 bases, leaving 12 bases between the germline ends. The CDR3 is made up of 13 amino acids. Germline CDR1 MNHGY, CDR2 SAAAGT. CDR3 sequence reads: CASSGPTGTEAFF. The CDR3 region has the DNA TGTGCCAGCAGTGGCCCAACGGGGACTGAAGCTTTCTTT.

The chain joins TRBV30 to TRBJ1-2, with TRBD1 matching over 8 bases. With 2 bases clipped from V and 8 bases from J, the junction kept 4 bases outside the gene matches. The CDR3 length is 12 residues. Germline V gene data show CDR1 as GTSNPN and CDR2 as SVGIG (reference sequence). The CDR3 spells CAWSTGQGGYTF. The CDR3 DNA reads as TGTGCCTGGAGTACCGGACAGGGAGGCTACACCTTC.

The J gene is TRBJ2-3, the V gene TRBV19; 7 bases line up with TRBD1. The CDR3 has 13 residues. Trimming took 3 bases from V and 4 from J; bases not matched to a gene: 1. Looked up from germline, CDR1 is LNHDA and CDR2 is SQIVND (reference sequence). CDR3 protein: CASSMRGPDTQYF. DNA for the CDR3: TGTGCCAGTAGTATGAGGGGGCCAGATACGCAGTATTTT.

This clone was seen more than once but under ten times. The chain recombines TRBV6-8 with TRBJ1-2; TRBD1 is a possible D gene (5 bases). Germline assignment: CDR1 MNHGY and CDR2 SAAAGT. The CDR3 is 15 residues long. V dropped 5 bases and J dropped 4 bases, with 17 bases sitting between them. The CDR3 is CASSPQGGDFYGYTF. CDR3 DNA sequence: TGTGCCAGCAGTCCCCAGGGCGGTGATTTCTATGGCTACACCTTC.

V is TRBV6-8 and J is TRBJ1-6; D gene uncertain. V gave up 3 bases and J gave up 6 bases, with 9 bases separating them. The CDR3 has 14 residues. Germline CDR1 MNHGY, CDR2 SAAAGT. CDR3 sequence: CASSYGSGNSPLHF. In DNA form, the CDR3 reads TGTGCCAGCAGTTATGGGTCGGGTAATTCACCCCTCCACTTT.

This clone was detected once. V and J are TRBV25-1 and TRBJ1-1; D possibly corresponds to TRBD1 (5 bases). Germline V lookup: CDR1 MGHDK, CDR2 SYGVNS. V was trimmed by 7 bases and J by 8 bases, leaving 14 bases between them. The CDR3 loop spans 12 amino acids. The CDR3 is CASKEGTTEAFF. CDR3 nucleotide sequence: TGTGCCAGCAAGGAAGGGACCACCGAAGCTTTCTTT.

The chain carries TRBV5-1 and TRBJ1-4; a weak D match, TRBD1 (5 bases). Trimming removed 2 bases from V and 8 bases from J, with 13 bases in between. CDR3 length equals 14 residues. CDR1 and CDR2 (germline): SGHRS, YFSETQ. The CDR3 sequence: CASSFGGVGEKLFF. In DNA, the CDR3 is TGCGCCAGCAGCTTTGGAGGGGTGGGCGAAAAACTGTTTTTT.

The chain is built from TRBV11-3 and TRBJ1-2; 12 bases map to TRBD1. Germline lookup yields CDR1 SGHNT and CDR2 YENEEA. The J segment lost 6 bases and the V segment lost 5 bases, leaving 4 bases of the junction unmatched. CDR3 length: 14 residues. The CDR3 DNA is TGTGCCAGCAGCCTGGGACAGGGGGCGAATGGCTACACCTTC. Translating gives CASSLGQGANGYTF. The entire variable domain, with the rest obtained from reference TRBV11-3 and TRBJ1-2, is as follows: EAGVVQSPRYKIIEKKQPVAFWCNPISGHNTLYWYLQNLGQGPELLIRYENEEAVDDSQLPKDRFSAERLKGVDSTLKIQPAELGDSAVYLCASSLGQGANGYTFGSGTRLTVV.

This clone is a singleton in its sample. The rearrangement joins TRBV29-1 to TRBJ2-4; possibly TRBD1 or TRBD2 for D (6 bases each). V was trimmed by 6 bases and J by 9 bases, leaving 15 bases between them. The CDR3 covers 12 residues. Germline lookup yields CDR1 SQVTM and CDR2 ANQGSEA. DNA of the CDR3: TGCAGCGTCGCCGGAGGGGGGAGCATTCAGTACTTC. It codes for CSVAGGGSIQYF.

This clone was observed a single time. The chain combines TRBV12-5 with TRBJ1-6; D not certain. Germline lookup yields CDR1 LGHNT and CDR2 FRNRAP. This CDR3 comprises 16 residues. The ends were cut back, 6 bases at V and 0 bases at J, with 12 bases in the middle. CDR3 coding DNA: TGTGCTAGTGGATTACTAAGGAGCTCCTATAATTCACCCCTCCACTTT. Protein: CASGLLRSSYNSPLHF.

The J gene is TRBJ2-1, the V gene TRBV19; 10 nucleotides match TRBD1. Trimming removed 4 bases from V and 7 bases from J; junction bases left unmatched: 4. The CDR3 spans 14 residues. CDR1 LNHDA and CDR2 SQIVND come from the germline V gene (reference sequence). CDR3 coding DNA: TGTGCCAGTAGTAGACAGGGGGCCTGGAATGAGCAGTTCTTC. Residues: CASSRQGAWNEQFF.

This clone has more than one count but fewer than ten. The chain employs TRBV5-1 and TRBJ1-6; 9 nucleotides agree with TRBD1. Germline V gene data show CDR1 as SGHRS and CDR2 as YFSETQ. J gave up 6 bases and V 4 bases, and 20 bases lay outside the gene matches. The CDR3 runs 20 residues. This CDR3 is CASSQNLQGARPIPNSPLHF. CDR3 bases: TGCGCCAGCAGCCAGAACTTACAGGGGGCGCGACCCATCCCTAATTCACCCCTCCACTTT.

V gene TRBV6-8 combines with J gene TRBJ2-3; 9 bases match TRBD1. The trim removed 6 bases at V and 2 bases at J, leaving 3 bases unmatched. The CDR3 spans 14 residues. The germline V gene encodes CDR1 MNHGY and CDR2 SAAAGT. CDR3 nucleotide sequence: TGTGCCAGCAGGGGACAGGGATTCACAGATACGCAGTATTTT. This gives the protein CASRGQGFTDTQYF.

The rearrangement joins TRBV6-8 to TRBJ1-2, with 8 bases that match TRBD1. J gave up 8 bases and V 0 bases, and 8 bases lay outside the gene matches. CDR1 and CDR2 from the germline V gene are MNHGY and SAAAGT. This CDR3 contains 15 residues. In DNA, the CDR3 is TGTGCCAGCAGTTACTCCGGGACAGGAGGTCCCGGCTACACCTTC. Its translation is CASSYSGTGGPGYTF.